The rows below give T cell receptor beta chains drawn from one sample of a study of Tregs in tolerant kidney transplant recipients. These receptors have no known antigen. This table comes from immunoSEQ multiplex PCR, and its TCRdb copy is limited to in-frame clones, with some not included. The table has just over 30,000 clones, 82% seen once. Sequenced: Tregs from blood cultured with allogeneic cells. Receptors were obtained from a human donor in good health. Each CDR3 is given without its conserved first and last residue.

J gene | V gene | CDR3 protein
TRBJ2-1 | TRBV29-1 | SVWGGNEQF
TRBJ1-6 | TRBV19 | ASSEGPYNSPLH
TRBJ2-7 | TRBV20-1 | SASARALVH
TRBJ2-5 | TRBV4-1 | ASSQVGLAQETQY
TRBJ2-1 | TRBV10-3 | AISLTGFIRYQIYNEQF
TRBJ1-2 | TRBV7-6 | ASSLEGGRSMGYT
TRBJ1-1 | TRBV6-5 | ASSYGGPTTSEAF
TRBJ1-6 | TRBV10-3 | AISESQASYNSPLH
TRBJ2-7 | TRBV7-2 | ASSYGTGISLGYEQY
TRBJ2-7 | TRBV9 | ASSPRGGAYEQY
TRBJ2-7 | TRBV18 | ASSPLRGSYEQY
TRBJ2-7 | TRBV7-2 | ASSPSGSAYEQY
TRBJ2-3 | TRBV7-2 | ASSSWVASTDTQY
TRBJ1-1 | TRBV6-5 | ASSYWGQNTEAF
TRBJ2-2 | TRBV5-1 | ASSLVVAGVTGELF
TRBJ2-7 | TRBV5-1 | ASRPTGTYEQY
TRBJ2-1 | TRBV5-6 | ASSLDGTGPADEQF
TRBJ2-2 | TRBV18 | ASSPRTSMANTGELF
TRBJ1-1 | TRBV2 | ASSLQGITEAF
TRBJ2-1 | TRBV4-2 | ASSPLLGGIGLNNEQF
TRBJ1-3 | TRBV5-4 | ASSPGVGVGSNTIY
TRBJ2-1 | TRBV11-3 | ASSLGGEGKDEQF
TRBJ2-1 | TRBV11-3 | ASSKLAGGPVEQF
TRBJ2-3 | TRBV4-2 | ASSRGGSTDTQY
TRBJ1-1 | TRBV5-1 | ASNTLLGGVNTEAF
TRBJ2-1 | TRBV7-2 | ASSSYSSGRAEQF
TRBJ2-1 | TRBV5-1 | ASSLARLAAYNEQF
TRBJ2-7 | TRBV21-1 | ASSAKTGTGEAYEQY
TRBJ2-5 | TRBV4-3 | ASSQGLAETQY
TRBJ2-3 | TRBV5-6 | ASSLASGFTDTQY
TRBJ2-1 | TRBV2 | ASSRTGLLNEQF
TRBJ1-5 | TRBV19 | ASSFLGPWGRPSNQPQH
TRBJ1-2 | TRBV12-5 | ASGKPGSHNGYT
TRBJ1-2 | TRBV5-6 | ASSLIGVDGYT
TRBJ1-2 | TRBV2 | ASSDVNYGYT
TRBJ1-6 | TRBV30 | AWSANSPLH
TRBJ2-3 | TRBV5-1 | ASSGGPTGFSSTDTQY
TRBJ2-7 | TRBV7-9 | ASSLRGPAEQY
TRBJ2-4 | TRBV5-1 | ASSLGGVKNIQY
TRBJ2-5 | TRBV5-6 | ASSGRTSGGSRETQY
TRBJ1-5 | TRBV5-4 | ASSLDSNQPQH
TRBJ2-1 | TRBV27 | ASSPSGSSGGF
TRBJ1-5 | TRBV7-9 | ASSLSSNQPQH
TRBJ2-1 | TRBV18 | ASSRGIAGRIYNEQF